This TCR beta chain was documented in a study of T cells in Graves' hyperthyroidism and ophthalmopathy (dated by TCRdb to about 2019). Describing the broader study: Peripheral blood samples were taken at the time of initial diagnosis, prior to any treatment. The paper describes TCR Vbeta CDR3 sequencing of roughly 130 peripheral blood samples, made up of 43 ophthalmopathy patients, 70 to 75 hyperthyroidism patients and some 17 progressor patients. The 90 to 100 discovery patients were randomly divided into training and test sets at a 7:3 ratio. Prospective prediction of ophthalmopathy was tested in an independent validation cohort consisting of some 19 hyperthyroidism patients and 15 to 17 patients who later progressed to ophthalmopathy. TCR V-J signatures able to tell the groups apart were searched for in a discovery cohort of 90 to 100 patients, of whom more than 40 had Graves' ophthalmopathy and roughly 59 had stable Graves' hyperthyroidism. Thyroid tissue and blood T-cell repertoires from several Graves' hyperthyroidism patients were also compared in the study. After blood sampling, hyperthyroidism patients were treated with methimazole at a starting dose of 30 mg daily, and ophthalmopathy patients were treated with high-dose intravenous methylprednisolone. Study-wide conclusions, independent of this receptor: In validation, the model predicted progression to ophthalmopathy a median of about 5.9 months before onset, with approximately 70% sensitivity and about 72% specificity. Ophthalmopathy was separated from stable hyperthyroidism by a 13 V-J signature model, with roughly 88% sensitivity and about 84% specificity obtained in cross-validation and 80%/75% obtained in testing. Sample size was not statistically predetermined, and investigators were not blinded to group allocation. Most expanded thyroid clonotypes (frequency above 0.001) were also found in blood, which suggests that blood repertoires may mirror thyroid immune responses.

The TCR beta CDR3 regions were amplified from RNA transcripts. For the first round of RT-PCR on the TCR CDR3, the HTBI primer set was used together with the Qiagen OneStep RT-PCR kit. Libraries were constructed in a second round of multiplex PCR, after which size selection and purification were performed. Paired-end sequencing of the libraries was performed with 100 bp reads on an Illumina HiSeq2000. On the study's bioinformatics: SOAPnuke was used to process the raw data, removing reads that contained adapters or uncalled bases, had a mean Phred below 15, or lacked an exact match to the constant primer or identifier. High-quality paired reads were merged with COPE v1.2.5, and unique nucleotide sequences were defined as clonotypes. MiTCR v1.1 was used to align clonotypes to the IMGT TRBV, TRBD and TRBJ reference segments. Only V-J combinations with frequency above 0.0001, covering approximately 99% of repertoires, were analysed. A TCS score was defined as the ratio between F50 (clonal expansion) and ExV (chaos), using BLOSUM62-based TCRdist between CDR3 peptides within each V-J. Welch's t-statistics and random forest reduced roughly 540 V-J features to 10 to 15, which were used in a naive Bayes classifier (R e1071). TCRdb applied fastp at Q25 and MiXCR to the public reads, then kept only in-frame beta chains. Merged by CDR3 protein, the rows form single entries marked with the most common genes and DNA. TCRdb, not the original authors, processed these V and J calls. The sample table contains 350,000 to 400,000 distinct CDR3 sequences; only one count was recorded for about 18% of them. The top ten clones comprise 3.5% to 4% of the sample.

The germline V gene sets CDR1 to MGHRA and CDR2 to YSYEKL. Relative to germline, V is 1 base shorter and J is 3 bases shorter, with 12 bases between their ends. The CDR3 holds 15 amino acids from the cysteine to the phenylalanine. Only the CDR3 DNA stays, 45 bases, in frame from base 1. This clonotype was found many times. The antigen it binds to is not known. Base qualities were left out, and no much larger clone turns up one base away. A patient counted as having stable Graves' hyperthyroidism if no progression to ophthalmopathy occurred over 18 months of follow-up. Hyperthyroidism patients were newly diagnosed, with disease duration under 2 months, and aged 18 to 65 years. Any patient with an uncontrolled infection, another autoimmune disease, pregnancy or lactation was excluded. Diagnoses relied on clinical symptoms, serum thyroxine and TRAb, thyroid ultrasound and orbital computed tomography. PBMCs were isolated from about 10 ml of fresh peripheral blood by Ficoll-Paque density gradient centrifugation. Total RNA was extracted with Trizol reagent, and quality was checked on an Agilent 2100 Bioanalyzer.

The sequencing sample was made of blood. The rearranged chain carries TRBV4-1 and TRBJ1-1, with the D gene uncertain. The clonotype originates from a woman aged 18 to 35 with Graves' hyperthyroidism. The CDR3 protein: CASSQVYMGDTEAFF. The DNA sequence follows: TGCGCCAGCAGCCAAGTATATATGGGTGACACTGAAGCTTTCTTT.